Listed below are T cell receptor beta chains from one sample, sequenced in a study of CD8 T cells in ankylosing spondylitis. TCRdb itself ran the 5' RACE reads through MiXCR, one entry per CDR3 protein. The table has about 700,000 distinct CDR3 sequences, around a fifth seen once. The sequencing input was blood, either unsorted or a sorted T cell fraction (not recorded which). The receptors here all came from a male donor with ankylosing spondylitis. Each CDR3 is given with its conserved first and last residue. Fields, in order: J gene, D gene, clone size, CDR3 length, V gene, CDR3 protein, CDR3 DNA. A D gene is named only where the DNA matches it firmly. The size entry is marked missing in some rows and otherwise reads once, few, many or a size class.

TRBJ2-7 | TRBD1 | few | 14 | TRBV20-1 | CSARSGQGAHEQYF | TGCAGTGCTAGGAGCGGACAGGGGGCCCACGAGCAGTACTTC
TRBJ2-5 | TRBD2 | . | 15 | TRBV13 | CASSFSGAPQETQYF | TGTGCCAGCAGCTTTAGCGGGGCGCCCCAAGAGACCCAGTACTTC
TRBJ2-2 | . | . | 17 | TRBV12-3/TRBV12-4 | CASRNRQARWGPGELFF | TGTGCCAGCAGAAACCGGCAAGCACGTTGGGGTCCCGGGGAGCTGTTTTTT
TRBJ2-2 | TRBD1 | . | 15 | TRBV7-9 | CASSLDNRGTGELFF | TGTGCCAGCAGCTTAGACAACAGGGGCACCGGGGAGCTGTTTTTT
TRBJ1-2 | TRBD1 | few | 15 | TRBV20-1 | CSAGTGGLSNYGYTF | TGCAGTGCCGGGACAGGGGGCCTCAGTAACTATGGCTACACCTTC
TRBJ2-3 | . | few | 13 | TRBV12-3/TRBV12-4 | CASTPGLSDTQYF | TGTGCCAGCACCCCGGGACTTTCCGATACGCAGTATTTT
TRBJ2-1 | TRBD2 | . | 16 | TRBV5-1 | CASRSTSGRAGGEQFF | TGCGCCAGCAGATCGACTAGCGGGAGGGCCGGTGGTGAGCAGTTCTTC
TRBJ2-2 | . | many | 15 | TRBV24-1 | CATSDTRGNAGELFF | TGTGCCACCAGTGATACTAGGGGTAATGCCGGGGAGCTGTTTTTT
TRBJ2-7 | TRBD2 | few | 17 | TRBV7-2 | CASSLTPTPTSVYEQYF | TGTGCCAGCAGCTTAACCCCAACCCCAACTAGCGTCTACGAGCAGTACTTC
TRBJ1-1 | TRBD1 | . | 14 | TRBV6-1 | CASRLRQGATEAFF | TGTGCCAGCAGGCTCCGGCAGGGGGCCACTGAGGCTTTCTTT
TRBJ1-2 | . | few | 15 | TRBV30 | CAWSVSQRRNYGYTF | TGTGCCTGGAGTGTGTCACAGCGGCGGAACTATGGCTACACCTTC
TRBJ1-2 | TRBD1 | few | 14 | TRBV6-5 | CASSYTGAAYGYTF | TGTGCCAGCAGTTACACAGGGGCGGCCTATGGCTACACCTTC
TRBJ1-2 | TRBD1 | . | 15 | TRBV7-9 | CASSPSGQGGYGYTF | TGTGCCAGCAGCCCCTCTGGACAGGGAGGCTATGGCTACACCTTC
TRBJ2-7 | TRBD1 | few | 16 | TRBV5-1 | CASSPERQGSSYEQYF | TGCGCCAGCAGCCCCGAACGACAGGGAAGCTCCTACGAGCAGTACTTC
TRBJ2-4 | . | . | 14 | TRBV27 | CASKIRLDGNIQYF | TGTGCCAGCAAAATCAGACTAGACGGAAACATTCAGTACTTC
TRBJ2-5 | . | few | 15 | TRBV12-3/TRBV12-4 | CASTPNVGGKETQYF | TGTGCCAGCACCCCTAATGTTGGCGGAAAAGAGACCCAGTACTTC
TRBJ2-1 | TRBD2 | once | 15 | TRBV20-1 | CSASLSGTKKNEQFF | TGCAGTGCTAGTTTGTCAGGGACTAAGAAGAATGAGCAGTTCTTC
TRBJ2-5 | . | few | 11 | TRBV6-5 | CASTTAGTQYF | TGTGCCAGCACCACCGCTGGGACCCAGTACTTC
TRBJ1-2 | . | . | 12 | TRBV29-1 | CSIDARQNGYTF | TGCAGCATTGACGCCCGACAGAATGGCTACACCTTC
TRBJ2-2 | . | many | 18 | TRBV5-1 | CASSSPTQRVTNTGELFF | TGCGCCAGCAGCTCACCGACCCAGAGGGTTACGAACACCGGGGAGCTGTTTTTT
TRBJ2-7 | TRBD1 | . | 14 | TRBV6-5 | CASVMGTGGYEQYF | TGTGCCAGCGTTATGGGGACAGGGGGGTACGAGCAGTACTTC
TRBJ1-1 | TRBD1 | . | 14 | TRBV12-3/TRBV12-4 | CASSPLARQGGAFF | TGTGCCAGCAGCCCACTCGCCCGACAGGGGGGAGCTTTCTTT
TRBJ2-5 | . | . | 16 | TRBV4-1 | CASSQDHATAQETQYF | TGCGCCAGCAGCCAAGATCACGCGACAGCCCAAGAGACCCAGTACTTC
TRBJ1-1 | . | . | 15 | TRBV7-6 | CASSQPDVGDTEAFF | TGTGCCAGCAGCCAGCCGGACGTAGGGGACACTGAAGCTTTCTTT
TRBJ2-1 | . | . | 12 | TRBV4-2 | CASSQADNEQFF | TGTGCCAGCAGCCAGGCCGATAATGAGCAGTTCTTC
TRBJ2-3 | . | . | 12 | TRBV12-3/TRBV12-4 | CASSTLRYTQYF | TGTGCCAGCAGTACCCTCCGTTATACGCAGTATTTT
TRBJ2-3 | TRBD1 | . | 15 | TRBV29-1 | CSVDYGTGYTDTQYF | TGCAGCGTTGACTACGGGACAGGGTACACAGATACGCAGTATTTT
TRBJ2-7 | TRBD1 | few | 15 | TRBV6-2/TRBV6-3 | CASSSRQGMSSEQYF | TGTGCCAGCAGTTCTCGACAGGGGATGAGTTCCGAGCAGTACTTC
TRBJ2-5 | . | . | 14 | TRBV9 | CASSVADSWGTQYF | TGTGCCAGCAGCGTAGCTGATTCCTGGGGGACCCAGTACTTC
TRBJ1-2 | TRBD1 | . | 13 | TRBV29-1 | CSVETGAVHGYTF | TGCAGCGTCGAAACAGGGGCAGTACATGGCTACACCTTC
TRBJ2-2 | . | few | 16 | TRBV2 | CASSAPGSSVGGELFF | TGTGCCAGCAGCGCCCCAGGGAGTTCGGTGGGCGGGGAGCTGTTTTTT
TRBJ2-6 | . | few | 19 | TRBV4-2 | CASSQDPTGSLSGANVLTF | TGTGCCAGCAGCCAAGATCCCACGGGGAGCCTCTCTGGGGCCAACGTCCTGACTTTC
TRBJ2-7 | TRBD2 | few | 16 | TRBV7-7 | CASSPSPSGFPYEQYF | TGTGCCAGCAGCCCTAGCCCTAGCGGATTCCCCTACGAGCAGTACTTC
TRBJ1-3 | . | . | 14 | TRBV30 | CAWSGGHSGNTIYF | TGTGCCTGGAGTGGTGGTCACTCTGGAAACACCATATATTTT
TRBJ2-7 | TRBD1 | . | 15 | TRBV9 | CASSEGQGKAYEQYF | TGTGCCAGCAGCGAGGGACAGGGAAAAGCCTACGAGCAGTACTTC
TRBJ1-1 | . | few | 14 | TRBV5-1 | CASSFGGVNTEAFF | TGCGCCAGCAGCTTCGGGGGGGTGAACACTGAAGCTTTCTTT
TRBJ2-3 | TRBD2 | . | 15 | TRBV4-3 | CASSLGLAGAATQYF | TGCGCCAGCAGCCTTGGACTAGCGGGAGCTGCTACGCAGTATTTT
TRBJ2-7 | . | once | 15 | TRBV20-1 | CSASGPGGLSYEQYF | TGCAGTGCTAGCGGACCTGGCGGACTCTCCTACGAGCAGTACTTC
TRBJ1-3 | . | many | 15 | TRBV29-1 | CSVVTDFTSGNTIYF | TGCAGCGTTGTTACAGATTTCACTTCTGGAAACACCATATATTTT
TRBJ1-2 | TRBD1 | . | 13 | TRBV20-1 | CSAVDRADYGYTF | TGCAGTGCCGTTGACAGGGCTGACTATGGCTACACCTTC
TRBJ2-7 | TRBD1 | . | 14 | TRBV27 | CASKTDREGLEQYF | TGTGCCAGCAAAACCGACAGGGAAGGACTCGAGCAGTACTTC
TRBJ1-2 | TRBD1 | many | 14 | TRBV27 | CASSPGTGNYGYTF | TGTGCCAGCAGTCCGGGGACAGGGAACTATGGCTACACCTTC
TRBJ1-6 | . | . | 12 | TRBV24-1 | CATKGPGSPLHF | TGTGCCACCAAGGGTCCGGGGTCACCCCTCCACTTT
TRBJ1-1 | . | . | 11 | TRBV29-1 | CSALGGAEAFF | TGCAGCGCCCTGGGGGGCGCTGAAGCTTTCTTT
TRBJ2-3 | . | many | 14 | TRBV7-3 | CASSLTGLTDTQYF | TGTGCCAGCAGTTTAACTGGCCTCACAGATACGCAGTATTTT
TRBJ2-2 | . | . | 16 | TRBV12-3/TRBV12-4 | CASSRRGLVATGELFF | TGTGCCAGCAGCCGGAGGGGGCTTGTGGCCACCGGGGAGCTGTTTTTT